Each of the 19 T cell receptor beta chains below was sequenced from the same sample in a study of OX40 agonist ivuxolimab in advanced cancers. Sequencing used immunoSEQ multiplex PCR; TCRdb keeps in-frame clones, though not all of them. The sample lists roughly 99,000 clones; about 91% were seen once. This sample comprised CD4+ or CD8+ T cells sorted from blood, obtained in a trial of the OX40 agonist ivuxolimab. Source of these receptors: an adult with an advanced solid tumor such as melanoma, head and neck, liver or kidney cancer.

The chain recombines TRBV27 with TRBJ2-7; TRBD2 agrees at 12 bases. Germline CDR1 is MNHEY and CDR2 is SMNVEV (reference sequence). With V trimmed by 0 bases and J by 3 bases, 0 bases remained unmatched. This CDR3 comprises 15 residues. Here the CDR3 reads CASSLSTSGSYEQYF. The DNA of the CDR3 is TGTGCCAGCAGTTTATCGACTAGCGGGAGCTACGAGCAGTACTTC.

The chain is built from TRBV4-1 and TRBJ2-5; D is uncertain. Germline assignment: CDR1 MGHRA and CDR2 YSYEKL. This CDR3 spans 16 amino acids. V was cut by 1 base and J by 5 bases, with 17 bases left in between. CDR3 region: CASSQANLGFAETQYF. Here the CDR3 DNA reads TGCGCCAGCAGCCAAGCGAACCTAGGGTTCGCGGAGACCCAGTACTTC.

Points on this clone: One end of the junction is discordant with germline, which a read error may explain. The chain links TRBV7-7 to TRBJ2-2; 10 positions match TRBD2. The germline V gene has CDR1 SSHAT and CDR2 FNYEAQ (reference sequence). This CDR3 contains 15 residues. The CDR3 loop reads CASSLGGLASGELFF. The CDR3 bases are TGTGCTAGCAGCTTAGGGGGACTAGCGTCCGGGGAGCTGTTTTTT.

This clone was seen a handful of times. The chain carries TRBV11-2 and TRBJ2-7; 7 bases agree with TRBD1. Trimming cost V 5 bases and J 4 bases; bases outside gene matches: 14. The CDR3 spans 16 residues. Germline CDR1 SGHAT, CDR2 FQNNGV. Here the CDR3 DNA reads TGTGCCAGCAGCCCAGGGGCAGGACAGGTTCTTTACGAGCAGTACTTC. Translating it yields CASSPGAGQVLYEQYF.

This sequence joins TRBV28 and TRBJ2-5; tentatively, D is TRBD1 (7 bases). Trimming took off 5 bases at V and 1 base at J, with 17 bases between the two ends. The CDR3 is 16 residues long. CDR1 MDHEN and CDR2 SYDVKM come from the germline V gene. Here the CDR3 DNA reads TGTGCCAGCAGTCCGCGGGGACAGAGAATCCAAGAGACCCAGTACTTC. Amino acids: CASSPRGQRIQETQYF.

The J gene is TRBJ2-7, the V gene TRBV5-1, with 8 bases that match TRBD1. The CDR3 totals 17 residues. The junction had 20 bases not matched to a gene; V was cut back by 4 bases and J by 8 bases. Germline CDR1 is SGHRS and CDR2 is YFSETQ. DNA for the CDR3: TGCGCCAGCAGCCCGGTGGGGGAGCAGGGGGCGTTATATCAGCAGTACTTC. Amino acids: CASSPVGEQGALYQQYF.

V is TRBV13 and J is TRBJ1-2; D ambiguous. V lost 4 bases to trimming and J lost 3 bases, with 15 bases between them. CDR3 size: 15 residues. Germline CDR1 is PRHDT and CDR2 is FYEKMQ (reference sequence). CDR3 DNA sequence: TGTGCCAGCAGCTACACCGCGGACGGTGACTATGGCTACACCTTC. Its protein product is CASSYTADGDYGYTF.

The rearrangement links TRBV6-5 to TRBJ2-3; either TRBD1 or TRBD2 may supply D (5 bases each). This CDR3 has 15 amino acids. Germline lookup yields CDR1 MNHEY and CDR2 SVGAGI. V dropped 0 bases and J dropped 1 base, with 8 bases sitting between them. CDR3 bases: TGTGCCAGCAGTTACTCGGGGACGCGCACAGATACGCAGTATTTT. Amino acid sequence: CASSYSGTRTDTQYF.

CDR3 nucleotide sequence: TGTGCCAGCAGCTTACGGGAGGGGGCTGGCTACACCTTC. This codes for CASSLREGAGYTF. The V call is TRBV7-9, the J call TRBJ1-2, with 7 bases lining up with TRBD1. From germline, CDR1 is SEHNR and CDR2 FQNEAQ (reference sequence). The CDR3 covers 13 residues. With V trimmed by 2 bases and J by 7 bases, 4 bases remained unmatched.

In this sample, this clone turned up a few times. This chain joins TRBV5-4 and TRBJ2-3; D remains ambiguous. Trimming removed 0 bases from V and 0 bases from J, with 8 bases in between. CDR1 SGHNT and CDR2 YYREEE come from the germline V gene (reference sequence). The CDR3 has 15 residues. CDR3 sequence (DNA): TGTGCCAGCAGCTTGGGCGGAGCAAGCACAGATACGCAGTATTTT. Protein product: CASSLGGASTDTQYF.

This chain connects TRBV9 to TRBJ1-2, with D perhaps TRBD1 (6 bases). The CDR3 totals 16 residues. Germline CDR1 SGDLS, CDR2 YYNGEE. V lost 7 bases and J lost 8, with 27 bases in between. The CDR3 is CASGATKSDRPWGYTF. In DNA form, the CDR3 reads TGTGCCAGCGGTGCTACTAAAAGTGACAGGCCCTGGGGCTACACCTTC.

The chain couples TRBV9 to TRBJ1-5, with D possibly TRBD1 on 5 matching bases. With 2 bases removed from V and 0 bases from J, the gap between germline ends came to 9 bases. This CDR3 is 15 amino acids long. The germline gives CDR1 SGDLS, CDR2 YYNGEE. CDR3 nucleotide sequence: TGTGCCAGCAGCGTCCAGGGAAGTAGCAATCAGCCCCAGCATTTT. It codes for CASSVQGSSNQPQHF.

The J gene is TRBJ1-1, the V gene TRBV28, with D tentatively TRBD1 (6 bases). This CDR3 is 14 amino acids long. CDR1 and CDR2 from the germline V gene are MDHEN and SYDVKM. Trimming pared 5 bases from V and 7 bases from J, leaving 17 bases between. The CDR3 DNA reads TGTGCCAGCAGTCTGGTAGAGGGGGGCAGTGAAGCTTTCTTT. Protein: CASSLVEGGSEAFF. The complete variable domain, with remaining parts taken from reference TRBV28 and TRBJ1-1, reads DVKVTQSSRYLVKRTGEKVFLECVQDMDHENMFWYRQDPGLGLRLIYFSYDVKMKEKGDIPEGYSVSREKKERFSLILESASTNQTSMYLCASSLVEGGSEAFFGQGTRLTVV.

This clone was detected only once. This chain links TRBV5-1 with TRBJ2-3; 7 bases line up with TRBD1. Trimming removed 0 bases from V and 7 bases from J; junction bases left unmatched: 2. This CDR3 spans 13 amino acids. CDR1 and CDR2 (germline): SGHRS, YFSETQ. The CDR3 coding sequence is TGCGCCAGCAGCTTGGAGGGGGCGAATACGCAGTATTTT. Translated: CASSLEGANTQYF.

This rearrangement joins TRBV7-2 to TRBJ1-3; D not resolved. V lost 0 bases to trimming and J lost 0 bases, with 12 bases between them. The germline V gene has CDR1 SGHTA and CDR2 FQGNSA. This CDR3 comprises 17 residues. CDR3 amino acids: CASSLALHTSSGNTIYF. The CDR3 DNA follows: TGTGCCAGCAGCTTAGCCCTGCATACGAGCTCTGGAAACACCATATATTTT.

This rearrangement joins TRBV10-3 to TRBJ1-1, with D possibly being TRBD1 (6 bases). Germline-derived CDR1 and CDR2 are ENHRY and SYGVKD. The CDR3 is 14 amino acids. The V and J ends lost 9 bases and 0 bases respectively, with 14 bases between them. The CDR3 reads CAINKGGVNTEAFF. Here the CDR3 DNA reads TGTGCCATAAACAAAGGGGGAGTGAACACTGAAGCTTTCTTT.

The rearrangement joins TRBV28 to TRBJ2-7, with a possible D match to TRBD1 (6 bases). V was shortened by 7 bases and J by 5 bases, with 18 bases between the two germline ends. The germline V gene has CDR1 MDHEN and CDR2 SYDVKM. This CDR3 is 14 amino acids long. This chain's CDR3 is CASTKPGTRNEQYF. In DNA, the CDR3 is TGTGCCAGCACTAAACCAGGGACACGGAACGAGCAGTACTTC.

The chain links TRBV18 to TRBJ1-1; no clear D gene. The ends were cut back, 0 bases at V and 8 bases at J, with 10 bases in the middle. This CDR3 is built from 13 residues. Germline CDR1 is KGHSH and CDR2 is LQKENI. CDR3 amino acids: CASSPPNPREAFF. The CDR3 bases are TGTGCCAGCTCACCACCTAATCCGCGCGAAGCTTTCTTT.

The rearrangement joins TRBV27 to TRBJ2-2; maybe TRBD1 (6 bases). Trimming took off 3 bases at V and 13 bases at J, with 15 bases between the two ends. Germline-derived CDR1 and CDR2 are MNHEY and SMNVEV (reference sequence). This CDR3 contains 13 residues. In nucleotides, the CDR3 is TGTGCCAGCAGTTTTGGGGACACCTTGTCGCTGTTTTTT. It translates to CASSFGDTLSLFF.